These T cell receptor beta chains were read from a single sample in a study of shared clonotypes between healthy human individuals. Some clones are missing from TCRdb's copy, which holds only in-frame ones; the method was immunoSEQ multiplex PCR. The sample yields a few hundred thousand clones, 95% to 96% seen once. Input material: naive CD8+ T cells sorted from blood. These receptors were obtained from a woman in her twenties or thirties in good health. Both conserved end residues are part of each CDR3. The D gene is left open where the match is weak. The listing skips clone size in some rows; elsewhere it reads once, few, many or a size class.

D | size | J | V | DNA | CDR3
- | once | TRBJ1-5 | TRBV2 | TGTGCCAGCAGTGAAAACCCGAATCAGCCCCAGCATTTT | CASSENPNQPQHF
- | once | TRBJ2-2 | TRBV6-5 | TGTGCCAGCAGCCACCCTCAGAGCACCGGGGAGCTGTTTTTT | CASSHPQSTGELFF
TRBD2 | - | TRBJ2-7 | TRBV28 | TGTGCCAGCAGTTTTTCGGCTAGCGGGCATTTATCCTACGAGCAGTACTTC | CASSFSASGHLSYEQYF
- | once | TRBJ2-2 | TRBV4-1 | TGCGCCAGCAGCCAGGCAGGTGATCCCGGGGAGCTGTTTTTT | CASSQAGDPGELFF
TRBD1 | - | TRBJ2-7 | TRBV5-1 | TGCGCCAGCAGCCCGCAGGGGGACATTTGGGACGAGCAGTACTTC | CASSPQGDIWDEQYF
TRBD1 | - | TRBJ2-7 | TRBV7-9 | TGTGCCAGCAGCCCGGGACAGGGCCCTTACGAGCAGTACTTC | CASSPGQGPYEQYF
TRBD2 | - | TRBJ2-1 | TRBV6-6 | TGTGCCAGCAGTATAGCGGGAAGCTCCTACAATGAGCAGTTCTTC | CASSIAGSSYNEQFF
- | - | TRBJ1-4 | TRBV5-6 | TGTGCCAGCAGCTCGGACCTGGCGAGAGAACTCCCGGGGAAAAAACTGTTTTTT | CASSSDLARELPGKKLFF
- | - | TRBJ1-2 | TRBV6-1 | TGTGCCAGCAGTGGAACCCCTAGCCTGGACAAAGGTTATGGCTACACCTTC | CASSGTPSLDKGYGYTF
TRBD2 | - | TRBJ2-7 | TRBV13 | TGTGCCAGCAGCTCCGAAGGGCTAGCGGGCACCTACGAGCAGTACTTC | CASSSEGLAGTYEQYF
- | few | TRBJ2-1 | TRBV28 | TGTGCCAGCAGTTTAGCGGAGGGCCCTTACAATGAGCAGTTCTTC | CASSLAEGPYNEQFF
- | - | TRBJ2-4 | TRBV9 | TGTGCCAGCAGCGTATCGGGGACACCCCAAAACATTCAGTACTTC | CASSVSGTPQNIQYF
- | once | TRBJ2-4 | TRBV21-1 | TGTGCCAGCAGCAAAGAGCACACAGGTGGGTCTGACATTCAGTACTTC | CASSKEHTGGSDIQYF
- | - | TRBJ1-5 | TRBV27 | TGTGCCAGCAGTTCCAGGGGTAGCAATCAGCCCCAGCATTTT | CASSSRGSNQPQHF
- | once | TRBJ1-1 | TRBV27 | TGTGCCAGCAGATTTTCGACATACAAGAACACTGAAGCTTTCTTT | CASRFSTYKNTEAFF
- | - | TRBJ1-1 | TRBV15 | TGTGCCACCAGCTCAAAGGGTTTCACTGAAGCTTTCTTT | CATSSKGFTEAFF
TRBD1 | once | TRBJ2-3 | TRBV27 | TGTGCCAGCAGAAGCATCGGGACAGCAGATACGCAGTATTTT | CASRSIGTADTQYF
TRBD1 | once | TRBJ2-1 | TRBV7-9 | TGTGCCAGCAGCTTCATGGGACAGGGGGCTGTTGAGCAGTTCTTC | CASSFMGQGAVEQFF
- | - | TRBJ2-7 | TRBV2 | TGTGCCAGGGTACAGGAATTTCCCTACGAGCAGTACTTC | CARVQEFPYEQYF